Each of the 8 T cell receptor beta chains below was sequenced from the same sample in a study of T cell clonality in common variable immunodeficiency (dated by TCRdb to between 2014 and 2016). Beyond this particular receptor, the publication reports: CVID TCRbeta sequences were reported to have fewer deletions and N-nucleotide insertions and to lack highly modified clones with 13 or more V deletions.

Receptor amplification or capture employed the immunoSEQ multiplex PCR assay. As stored in TCRdb, this immuneACCESS dataset retains in-frame rearrangements with V and J assigned. A fraction of the clones does not appear; measured against another copy, unresolved V genes explain less than half of the discrepancy, and the remainder lacks a known reason. For this sample, 15,000 to 20,000 clones appear and none is a singleton. The ten largest account for around 15% of the sample. No antigen is known for these receptors. The material sequenced was peripheral blood mononuclear cells. The receptor set was obtained from a human donor with common variable immunodeficiency.

This clone was recorded a few times. The CDR3 reads CASSAQGLAGSEQYF. Incomplete CDR3 DNA: TGTGCCAGCAGCGCTCAGGGACTAGCGGGATCCGAG. The chain joins TRBV7-9 to TRBJ2-7; 13 bases match TRBD2. The CDR3 end falls 3 residues outside the read, so it is completed with the germline J gene. CDR1 SEHNR and CDR2 FQNEAQ come from the germline V gene (reference sequence). This CDR3 is 15 amino acids long. Germline trimming cut 5 bases from V and 6 bases from J; bases unmatched to any gene: 7.

This clone was observed a few times. Coverage ceases 3 residues before the CDR3 finishes, and the germline J gene fills in the end. The chain couples TRBV18 to TRBJ1-6, with a tentative D call TRBD1 (6 bases). The CDR3 is made up of 15 amino acids. Germline-derived CDR1 and CDR2 are KGHSH and LQKENI. V dropped 2 bases and J dropped 6 bases, with 11 bases sitting between them. CDR3 residues: CASSPSLQGNSPLHF. The covered CDR3 bases are TGTGCCAGCTCACCATCGCTACAGGGTAATTCACCC.

A note on this clone: Read sequence stops 3 residues before the CDR3 end, and the germline J gene provides the missing end. V gene TRBV7-6 combines with J gene TRBJ1-3; D gene uncertain. Trimming took 1 base from V and 0 from J, leaving 7 bases between them. The CDR3 is made up of 15 amino acids. Germline loops: CDR1 SGHVS, CDR2 FNYEAQ. The CDR3 protein is CASSLDPSSGNTIYF. The sequenced part of the CDR3 DNA is TGTGCCAGCAGCTTAGACCCTAGCTCTGGAAACACC.

The CDR3 sequence: CASSYRGDLDYEQYF. The CDR3 bases that were read are TGTGCCAGCAGCTACAGGGGAGATTTGGACTACGAG. This chain joins TRBV5-6 and TRBJ2-7; 7 bases line up with TRBD1. Read data end 3 residues before the CDR3 end; the end is taken from the germline J gene. Germline CDR1 SGHDT, CDR2 YYEEEE. V shed 3 bases, J shed 3 bases, and the junction held 9 bases outside the gene matches. This CDR3 is 15 amino acids long.

This clone was observed a few times. The missing CDR3 end, 3 residues past where the read stops, is filled in from the germline J gene. The chain employs TRBV7-2 and TRBJ2-3; a possible D gene is TRBD2 (5 bases). The CDR3 is 15 amino acids. The V end lost 6 bases, the J end lost 0 bases, and 13 bases lay between the germline ends. The germline V gene has CDR1 SGHTA and CDR2 FQGNSA. The sequenced part of the CDR3 DNA is TGTGCCAGCAGGCTAGTGGGCGGGAGCACAGATACG. As protein: CASRLVGGSTDT. The full CDR3 reads CASRLVGGSTDTQYF.

This clone was counted a few times. The sequence runs out 3 residues before the end of the CDR3; the remainder is reconstructed from the germline J gene. The chain carries TRBV2 and TRBJ2-5, with TRBD1 identical over 8 bases. Germline CDR1 reads SNHLY; CDR2 reads FYNNEI. Unmatched junction bases numbered 5, after V lost 3 bases and J lost 5 bases. The CDR3 totals 14 residues. The sequenced part of the CDR3 DNA is TGTGCCAGCAGTGACGACAGGGGATTGGAGACC. It codes for CASSDDRGLET. The entire CDR3 protein is CASSDDRGLETQYF.

This clone showed up just a few times. With the read ending 3 residues before the CDR3 end, the germline J gene is used to fill in that end. This rearrangement joins TRBV5-1 to TRBJ1-1, with D maybe TRBD1 (6 bases). The germline V and J ends were trimmed by 4 bases and 4 bases, with 23 bases remaining between them. The CDR3 loop spans 17 amino acids. From germline, CDR1 is SGHRS and CDR2 YFSETQ. CDR3 DNA, as far as it was read: TGCGCCAGCAGCCCGCACGGGACACCTACTGGGGTCACTGAA. As protein: CASSPHGTPTGVTE. The CDR3, in full, reads CASSPHGTPTGVTEAFF.

In its sample, this clone was seen a few times. Read coverage stops 3 residues before the CDR3 terminus; the germline J gene supplies the remainder. J is TRBJ2-3 and V is TRBV20-1; D may be TRBD2 (7 bases). The V end was cut by 5 bases, the J end by 6 bases, with 21 bases between. Germline V CDR1 and CDR2: DFQATT, SNEGSKA (reference sequence). The CDR3 sequence is 15 residues long. The covered CDR3 bases are TGCAGTGCTGCAGACAGGACTAGGTATTGGGATACG. Its protein is CSAADRTRYWDT. The entire CDR3 protein reads CSAADRTRYWDTQYF.